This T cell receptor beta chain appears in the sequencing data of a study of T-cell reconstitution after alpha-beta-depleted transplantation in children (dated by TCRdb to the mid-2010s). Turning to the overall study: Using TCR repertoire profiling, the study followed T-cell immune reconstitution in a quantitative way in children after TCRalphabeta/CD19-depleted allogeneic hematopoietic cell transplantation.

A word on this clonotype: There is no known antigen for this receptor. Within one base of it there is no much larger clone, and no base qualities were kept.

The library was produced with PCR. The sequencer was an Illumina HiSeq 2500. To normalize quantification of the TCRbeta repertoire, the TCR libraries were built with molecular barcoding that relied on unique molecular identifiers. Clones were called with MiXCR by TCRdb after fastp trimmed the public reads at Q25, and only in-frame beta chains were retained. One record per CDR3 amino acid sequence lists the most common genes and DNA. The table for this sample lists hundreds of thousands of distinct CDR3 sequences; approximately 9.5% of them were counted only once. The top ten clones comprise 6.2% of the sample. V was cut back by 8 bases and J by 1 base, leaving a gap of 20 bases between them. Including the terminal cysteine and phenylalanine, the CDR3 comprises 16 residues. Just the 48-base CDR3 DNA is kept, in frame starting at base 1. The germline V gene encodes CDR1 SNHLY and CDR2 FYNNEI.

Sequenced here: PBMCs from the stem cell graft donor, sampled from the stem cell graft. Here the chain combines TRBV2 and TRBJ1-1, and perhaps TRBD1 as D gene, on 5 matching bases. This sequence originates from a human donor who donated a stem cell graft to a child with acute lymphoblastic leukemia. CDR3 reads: CASVEGEYGANTEAFF. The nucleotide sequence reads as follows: TGTGCCAGCGTCGAAGGGGAGTACGGGGCGAACACTGAAGCTTTCTTT.